Listed below are T cell receptor beta chains from one sample, sequenced in a study of blood T cell repertoires in COVID-19. The repertoire was sequenced with immunoSEQ multiplex PCR; TCRdb's copy has only in-frame clones and lacks some. The sample contains some 120,000 clones, more than 70% of which appear only once. Sequenced: peripheral blood. Every receptor here comes from a woman aged 60-75 years with acute or convalescent COVID-19. Both conserved end residues are part of each CDR3. The order of the fields is D gene, V gene, J gene, clone size, CDR3 length, CDR3 protein, CDR3 DNA. The D gene is left open where the match is weak. A row's size may be missing; if present it is once, few, many or a size class.

d_call: -
v_call: TRBV12-3/TRBV12-4
j_call: TRBJ2-7
clone_size: -
cdr3_length: 13
cdr3_aa: CASSQGLPYEQYF
cdr3_nt: TGTGCCAGCAGTCAAGGACTACCCTACGAGCAGTACTTC

d_call: -
v_call: TRBV5-4
j_call: TRBJ1-4
clone_size: -
cdr3_length: 12
cdr3_aa: CASSQIGEKLFF
cdr3_nt: TGTGCCAGCAGCCAGATTGGCGAAAAACTGTTTTTT

d_call: TRBD1
v_call: TRBV4-2
j_call: TRBJ1-2
clone_size: -
cdr3_length: 15
cdr3_aa: CASSPEAGGGYGYTF
cdr3_nt: TGTGCCAGCAGCCCTGAGGCAGGGGGCGGCTATGGCTACACCTTC

d_call: -
v_call: TRBV29-1
j_call: TRBJ1-4
clone_size: few
cdr3_length: 13
cdr3_aa: CSVRFPGVEKLFF
cdr3_nt: TGCAGCGTCCGGTTCCCGGGGGTGGAAAAACTGTTTTTT

d_call: -
v_call: TRBV5-5
j_call: TRBJ1-5
clone_size: -
cdr3_length: 15
cdr3_aa: CASSFTGEPNQPQHF
cdr3_nt: TGTGCCAGCAGCTTCACAGGCGAACCCAATCAGCCCCAGCATTTT

d_call: -
v_call: TRBV9
j_call: TRBJ2-1
clone_size: -
cdr3_length: 14
cdr3_aa: CASSPSRGLNEQFF
cdr3_nt: TGTGCCAGCAGCCCCTCCCGCGGGTTGAATGAGCAGTTCTTC

d_call: -
v_call: TRBV6-5
j_call: TRBJ2-7
clone_size: -
cdr3_length: 15
cdr3_aa: CASSYALTGSYEQYF
cdr3_nt: TGTGCCAGCAGTTACGCGCTTACCGGCTCCTACGAGCAGTACTTC

d_call: -
v_call: TRBV6-5
j_call: TRBJ1-5
clone_size: once
cdr3_length: 14
cdr3_aa: CASSSAGGAQPQHF
cdr3_nt: TGTGCCAGCAGCTCGGCCGGGGGGGCTCAGCCCCAGCATTTT

d_call: -
v_call: TRBV7-9
j_call: TRBJ1-1
clone_size: few
cdr3_length: 14
cdr3_aa: CASSRGDSYTEAFF
cdr3_nt: TGTGCCAGCAGCAGAGGAGACAGCTACACTGAAGCTTTCTTT

d_call: TRBD1
v_call: TRBV25-1
j_call: TRBJ2-7
clone_size: -
cdr3_length: 15
cdr3_aa: CASRGQGAWTGEQYF
cdr3_nt: TGTGCCAGCAGGGGACAGGGGGCATGGACGGGGGAGCAGTACTTC

d_call: TRBD1
v_call: TRBV6-5
j_call: TRBJ2-1
clone_size: -
cdr3_length: 14
cdr3_aa: CASSYSGQNNEQFF
cdr3_nt: TGTGCCAGCAGTTACTCGGGACAGAACAATGAGCAGTTCTTC

d_call: -
v_call: TRBV12-3/TRBV12-4
j_call: TRBJ1-2
clone_size: -
cdr3_length: 13
cdr3_aa: CASSQGRVYGYTF
cdr3_nt: TGTGCCAGCAGTCAGGGGCGAGTCTATGGCTACACCTTC